One and the same sample provided the 6 T cell receptor beta chains below, sequenced in a study of cytomegalovirus exposure and HLA in healthy donors. Primers: 60 Vbeta forward and 13 Jbeta reverse. TCRdb's table, derived via immunoSEQ multiplex PCR, lists solely in-frame clones and lacks some. This table has some 130,000 clones, about 78% appearing once. The sequenced sample was PBMCs. These receptors were collected from a female donor in good health and CMV-seronegative.

This chain's CDR3 is CASSPATDNYEQYF. The CDR3 DNA reads TGTGCCAGCTCACCTGCGACAGACAACTACGAGCAGTACTTC. The chain is built from TRBV18 and TRBJ2-7; possible D gene TRBD1, 5 bases. V gave up 3 bases and J gave up 3 bases, with 12 bases separating them. The CDR3 is made up of 14 amino acids. Germline V gene data show CDR1 as KGHSH and CDR2 as LQKENI.

The gene calls are TRBV21-1 and TRBJ1-1; TRBD1, the table's D call, lacks a check against the DNA. TRBV21-1 is annotated as a pseudogene. The CDR3 contains 16 residues. The CDR3 sequence: CASSPRQGAFNTEAFF. The CDR3 coding sequence is TGTGCCAGCAGCCCACGACAGGGGGCCTTTAACACTGAAGCTTTCTTT.

The chain links TRBV10-3 to TRBJ1-5; D not resolved. V shed 6 bases and J shed 3 bases, with 9 bases lying between them. The germline V gene has CDR1 ENHRY and CDR2 SYGVKD. CDR3 length: 13 residues. This CDR3 is CAIRAEVNQPQHF. The CDR3 DNA reads TGTGCCATCAGGGCAGAAGTCAATCAGCCCCAGCATTTT.

The V and J genes are TRBV5-6 and TRBJ2-5, with D maybe TRBD1 (6 bases). This CDR3 is built from 15 residues. Germline CDR1 reads SGHDT; CDR2 reads YYEEEE. V was shortened by 4 bases and J by 1 base, with 14 bases between the two germline ends. CDR3 amino acids: CASSPGPGAQETQYF. CDR3 DNA: TGTGCCAGCAGCCCCGGGCCAGGGGCCCAAGAGACCCAGTACTTC.

The rearrangement links TRBV6-1 to TRBJ1-5; 9 bases map to TRBD1. V was clipped by 7 bases and J by 2 bases; unmatched bases: 6. The CDR3 extends over 15 amino acids. Germline loops: CDR1 MNHNS, CDR2 SASEGT. The CDR3 sequence is CASNGQGQGNQPQHF. CDR3 in DNA: TGTGCCAGCAACGGACAGGGGCAGGGCAATCAGCCCCAGCATTTT.

The rearrangement uses TRBV7-3 and TRBJ1-1, with TRBD1 matching over 8 bases. V trimming: 4 bases; J trimming: 2 bases; junction bases outside the gene matches: 6. CDR3 length equals 15 residues. The V gene's germline CDR1 is SGHTA and CDR2 FQGTGA. The CDR3 region is CASSYPTGANTEAFF. The CDR3, as DNA: TGTGCCAGCAGCTATCCGACAGGGGCCAACACTGAAGCTTTCTTT.